A single sample gave rise to the 10 T cell receptor beta chains below, sequenced in a study of cytomegalovirus exposure and HLA in healthy donors. A multiplex PCR was run with 60 Vbeta primers and 13 Jbeta primers. Clones were read by immunoSEQ multiplex PCR, and TCRdb kept only the in-frame ones, dropping some. The sample shows some 170,000 clones, 79% of them seen only once. The sequencing sample was made of PBMCs. Every receptor here comes from a man aged 40-49 years in good health and CMV-seronegative.

The genes are TRBV9 and TRBJ2-2; 8 positions match TRBD2. CDR1 SGDLS and CDR2 YYNGEE come from the germline V gene. The CDR3 consists of 16 residues. V shed 4 bases, J shed 2 bases, and the junction held 7 bases outside the gene matches. CDR3 nucleotide sequence: TGTGCCAGCAGCCTTCAAAGCGGGAGCAACACCGGGGAGCTGTTTTTT. This encodes CASSLQSGSNTGELFF.

The chain employs TRBV5-1 and TRBJ2-7; tentative D call: TRBD2 (5 bases). V was pared by 0 bases and J by 3 bases, with 10 bases between. This CDR3 region has 14 residues. Per the germline V gene, CDR1 is SGHRS and CDR2 is YFSETQ. CDR3 residues: CASSLAGSVYEQYF. CDR3 DNA: TGCGCCAGCAGCTTGGCCGGTAGCGTCTACGAGCAGTACTTC. The full variable domain, with the rest looked up from reference TRBV5-1 and TRBJ2-7, is KAGVTQTPRYLIKTRGQQVTLSCSPISGHRSVSWYQQTPGQGLQFLFEYFSETQRNKGNFPGRFSGRQFSNSRSEMNVSTLELGDSALYLCASSLAGSVYEQYFGPGTRLTVT.

This rearrangement joins TRBV10-3 to TRBJ2-7; 12 nucleotides match TRBD2. The ends lost 4 bases at V and 2 bases at J; junction bases unmatched: 9. The CDR3 is 17 residues long. CDR1 and CDR2 (germline): ENHRY, SYGVKD. The CDR3 loop is CAISGGKGLAGPYEQYF. The CDR3 nucleotides read TGTGCCATCAGTGGGGGTAAAGGACTAGCGGGACCCTACGAGCAGTACTTC.

The rearrangement links TRBV28 to TRBJ1-1, with D possibly TRBD1 on 6 matching bases. The germline V gene has CDR1 MDHEN and CDR2 SYDVKM. Trimming stripped 5 bases from V and 4 bases from J, with 20 bases between. This CDR3 spans 16 amino acids. As DNA, the CDR3 is TGTGCCAGCAGTATAAGTGGGGGGGGGCGGGGCACTGAAGCTTTCTTT. Its protein is CASSISGGGRGTEAFF.

The chain uses TRBV21-1 and TRBJ2-2; TRBD2 is the table's D call and was not checked against the DNA. TRBV21-1 is assigned pseudogene status. The CDR3 covers 18 residues. The CDR3 loop reads CASTLGLAGAWNTGELFF. Here the CDR3 DNA reads TGTGCCAGCACCCTGGGGCTAGCGGGAGCCTGGAACACCGGGGAGCTGTTTTTT.

The chain employs TRBV14 and TRBJ2-7, with 12 bases identical to TRBD2. Germline V gene data show CDR1 as SGHDN and CDR2 as FVKESK. V lost 3 bases, J lost 3 bases, and 3 bases stayed unmatched. The CDR3 contains 15 residues. CDR3 amino acids: CASSHLTSGSYEQYF. DNA of the CDR3: TGTGCCAGCAGCCATCTGACTAGCGGGAGCTACGAGCAGTACTTC.

The rearrangement links TRBV5-4 to TRBJ1-1; 8 positions match TRBD1. Germline CDR1 reads SGHNT; CDR2 reads YYREEE (reference sequence). The CDR3 spans 14 residues. With V trimmed by 4 bases and J by 1 base, 3 bases remained unmatched. The CDR3 sequence: CASSLDRGNTEAFF. The CDR3 nucleotides are TGTGCCAGCAGCCTAGACAGGGGGAACACTGAAGCTTTCTTT.

This clone has a handful of counts. V gene TRBV25-1 combines with J gene TRBJ1-5; no reliable D call. Deletions cut 6 bases from V and 2 bases from J, with 8 bases between. The CDR3 sequence is 13 residues long. CDR1 MGHDK and CDR2 SYGVNS come from the germline V gene. The CDR3 nucleotides read TGTGCCAGCAGCCCTTTTGGCAATCAGCCCCAGCATTTT. Translated: CASSPFGNQPQHF.

This chain joins TRBV6-1 and TRBJ2-5; D might be TRBD2 (7 bases). In germline, CDR1 is MNHNS, CDR2 SASEGT. This CDR3 spans 14 amino acids. With 8 bases removed from V and 5 bases from J, the gap between germline ends came to 18 bases. CDR3 nucleotides: TGTGCCAGCTCAACCGGGGGGCGGCGGGAGACCCAGTACTTC. This codes for CASSTGGRRETQYF.

This chain joins TRBV28 and TRBJ2-7; TRBD2 agrees at 10 bases. The CDR3 extends over 17 amino acids. CDR1 and CDR2 (germline): MDHEN, SYDVKM. V trimming: 6 bases; J trimming: 2 bases; junction bases outside the gene matches: 13. For the CDR3, the DNA is TGTGCCAGCAGAACGGGGGCTAGCGGGGGAAGAGCCTACGAGCAGTACTTC. It yields the protein CASRTGASGGRAYEQYF.